The sample holds a few counts of the clone carrying this T cell receptor beta chain. What it binds is unknown. Germline V CDR1 and CDR2: KGHDR, SFDVKD. J gave up 3 bases and V 4 bases, and 4 bases lay outside the gene matches. This CDR3 contains 14 residues. The sample comes from a study of regulatory T cells in long-lasting Graves disease. Study observations and caveats: Persistent patients shared more public clonotypes (roughly 2,800) than new patients (roughly 1,000).

Time point reported: persistent/refractory GD, antithyroid drugs over 5 years with positive TRAb. PBMC-derived RNA was used for the TCR library. Arm-PCR of CDR3 regions and iRepertoire HTBI primers were used to build TCR beta libraries. As originally analysed: Identification of gene segments yielded more than 55 TRBV and over 12 TRBJ across samples. MiXCR was run by TCRdb on the multiplex PCR reads, yielding one entry per CDR3 protein. The V and J calls, along with clone size, are taken from TCRdb and not from the paper's own processing. The sample holds about 470,000 distinct CDR3 sequences, around 21% seen once.

The chain uses TRBV24-1 and TRBJ2-7; 8 bases fit TRBD2. Here the sequenced sample was peripheral blood mononuclear cells (PBMCs), taken when the disease was refractory, from a patient treated with antithyroid drugs. The receptor was derived from a female donor with Graves disease. The CDR3 sequence is CATSDPREDYEQYF. The CDR3 DNA is TGTGCCACCAGTGACCCGCGGGAGGACTACGAGCAGTACTTC.